This TCR beta chain stems from a study of CD8 T cells in ankylosing spondylitis. General study points: A TCR beta motif of eight or nine highly homologous variants seemed to mark ankylosing spondylitis blood.

In this sample, this clonotype turned up a few times. Its antigen is not identified. The V gene's germline CDR1 is MNHEY and CDR2 SMNVEV (reference sequence). The CDR3 spans 17 residues. V lost 2 bases to trimming and J lost 4 bases, with 19 bases between them. Construction of TCR beta libraries was performed using quantitative 5'-RACE with molecular barcodes. TCRdb itself ran the 5' RACE reads through MiXCR, one entry per CDR3 protein. Of just under 550,000 distinct CDR3 sequences in the sample, roughly 13% were seen once. This chain connects TRBV27 to TRBJ2-3; D may be TRBD2 (5 bases). The sequenced sample was blood, either unsorted or a sorted T cell fraction (not recorded which). The sequence derives from a male donor with ankylosing spondylitis. In DNA form, the CDR3 reads TGTGCCAGCAGTTTAATCGCGGGCCTTCCACCGGCAGATACGCAGTATTTT. Its translation: CASSLIAGLPPADTQYF.